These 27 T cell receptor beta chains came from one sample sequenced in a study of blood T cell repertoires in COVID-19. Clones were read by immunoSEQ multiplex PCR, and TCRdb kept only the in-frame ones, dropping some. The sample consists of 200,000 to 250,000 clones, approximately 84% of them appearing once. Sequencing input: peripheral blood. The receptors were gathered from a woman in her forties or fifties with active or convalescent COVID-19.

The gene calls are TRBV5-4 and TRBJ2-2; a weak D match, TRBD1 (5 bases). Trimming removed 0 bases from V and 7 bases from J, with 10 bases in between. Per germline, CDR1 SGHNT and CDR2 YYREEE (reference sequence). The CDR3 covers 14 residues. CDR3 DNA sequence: TGTGCCAGCAGCTTGGTTGGGGCTGACGGGGAGCTGTTTTTT. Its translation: CASSLVGADGELFF.

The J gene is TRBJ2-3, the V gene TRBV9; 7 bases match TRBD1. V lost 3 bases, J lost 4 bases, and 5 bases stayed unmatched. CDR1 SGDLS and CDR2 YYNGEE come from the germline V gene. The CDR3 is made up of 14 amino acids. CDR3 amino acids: CASSDGTAADTQYF. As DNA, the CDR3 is TGTGCCAGCAGCGATGGGACAGCTGCAGATACGCAGTATTTT.

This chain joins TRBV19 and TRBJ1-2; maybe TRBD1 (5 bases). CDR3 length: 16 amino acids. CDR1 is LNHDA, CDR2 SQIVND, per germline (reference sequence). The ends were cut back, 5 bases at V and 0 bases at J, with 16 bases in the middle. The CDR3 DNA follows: TGTGCCAGTAGTTCCACAGGTCCATGGGCTAACTATGGCTACACCTTC. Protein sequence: CASSSTGPWANYGYTF. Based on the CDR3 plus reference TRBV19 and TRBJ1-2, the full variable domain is DGGITQSPKYLFRKEGQNVTLSCEQNLNHDAMYWYRQDPGQGLRLIYYSQIVNDFQKGDIAEGYSVSREKKESFPLTVTSAQKNPTAFYLCASSSTGPWANYGYTFGSGTRLTVV.

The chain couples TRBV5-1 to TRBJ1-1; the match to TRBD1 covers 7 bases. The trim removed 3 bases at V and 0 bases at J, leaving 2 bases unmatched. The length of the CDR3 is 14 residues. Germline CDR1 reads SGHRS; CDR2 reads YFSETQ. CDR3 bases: TGCGCCAGCAGCTGGGACAGCATGAACACTGAAGCTTTCTTT. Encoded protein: CASSWDSMNTEAFF.

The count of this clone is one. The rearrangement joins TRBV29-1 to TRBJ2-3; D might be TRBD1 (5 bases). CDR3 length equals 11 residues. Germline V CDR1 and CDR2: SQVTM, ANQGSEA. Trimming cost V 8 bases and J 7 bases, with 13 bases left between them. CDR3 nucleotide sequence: TGCAGCCTAGGGTCAGGGTATACGCAGTATTTT. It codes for CSLGSGYTQYF.

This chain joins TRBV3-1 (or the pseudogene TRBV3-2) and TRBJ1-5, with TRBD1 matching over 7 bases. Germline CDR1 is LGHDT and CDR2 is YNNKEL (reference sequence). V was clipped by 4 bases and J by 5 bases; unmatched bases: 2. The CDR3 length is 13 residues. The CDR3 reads CASSLDRDQPQHF. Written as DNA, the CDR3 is TGTGCCAGCAGCCTTGACAGGGATCAGCCCCAGCATTTT.

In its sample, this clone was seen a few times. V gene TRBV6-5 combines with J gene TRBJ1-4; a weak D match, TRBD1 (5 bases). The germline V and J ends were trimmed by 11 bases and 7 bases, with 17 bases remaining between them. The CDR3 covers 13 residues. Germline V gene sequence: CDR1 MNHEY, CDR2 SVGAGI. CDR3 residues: CASYPGGSEKLFF. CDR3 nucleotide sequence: TGTGCCTCCTACCCGGGGGGGTCTGAAAAACTGTTTTTT.

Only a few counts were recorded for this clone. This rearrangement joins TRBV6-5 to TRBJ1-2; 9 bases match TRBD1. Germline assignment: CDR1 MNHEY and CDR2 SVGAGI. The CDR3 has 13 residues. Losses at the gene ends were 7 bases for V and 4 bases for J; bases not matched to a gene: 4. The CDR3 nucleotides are TGTGCCAGCACCCGACAGGGGGGCTATGGCTACACCTTC. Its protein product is CASTRQGGYGYTF.

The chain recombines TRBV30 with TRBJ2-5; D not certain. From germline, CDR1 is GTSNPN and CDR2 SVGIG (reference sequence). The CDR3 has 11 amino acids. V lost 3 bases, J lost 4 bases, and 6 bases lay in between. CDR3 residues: CAWSPRETQYF. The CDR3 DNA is TGTGCCTGGAGCCCTAGAGAGACCCAGTACTTC.

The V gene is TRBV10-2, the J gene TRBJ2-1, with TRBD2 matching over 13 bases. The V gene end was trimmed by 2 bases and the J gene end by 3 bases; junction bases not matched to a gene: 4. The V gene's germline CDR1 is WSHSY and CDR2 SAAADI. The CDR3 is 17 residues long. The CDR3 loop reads CASSEPGTSGIYNEQFF. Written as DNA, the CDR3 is TGCGCCAGCAGTGAGCCGGGGACTAGCGGGATCTACAATGAGCAGTTCTTC.

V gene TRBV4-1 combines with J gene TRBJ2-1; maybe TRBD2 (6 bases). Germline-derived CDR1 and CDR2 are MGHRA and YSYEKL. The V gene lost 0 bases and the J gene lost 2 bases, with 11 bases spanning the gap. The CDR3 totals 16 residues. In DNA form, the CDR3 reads TGCGCCAGCAGCCAAGATGGGGGGAGCGCCTACAATGAGCAGTTCTTC. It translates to CASSQDGGSAYNEQFF.

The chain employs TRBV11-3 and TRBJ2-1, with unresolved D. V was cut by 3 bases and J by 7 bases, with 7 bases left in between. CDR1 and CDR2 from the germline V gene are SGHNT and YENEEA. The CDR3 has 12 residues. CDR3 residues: CASSLQANEQFF. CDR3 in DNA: TGTGCCAGCAGCTTGCAGGCTAATGAGCAGTTCTTC. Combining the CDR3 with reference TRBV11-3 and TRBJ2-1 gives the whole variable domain EAGVVQSPRYKIIEKKQPVAFWCNPISGHNTLYWYLQNLGQGPELLIRYENEEAVDDSQLPKDRFSAERLKGVDSTLKIQPAELGDSAVYLCASSLQANEQFFGPGTRLTVL.

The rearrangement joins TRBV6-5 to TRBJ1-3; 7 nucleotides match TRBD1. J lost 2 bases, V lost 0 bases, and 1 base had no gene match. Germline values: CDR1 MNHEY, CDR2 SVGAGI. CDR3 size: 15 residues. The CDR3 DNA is TGTGCCAGCAGTTACTCCCAGGGGGCTGGAAACACCATATATTTT. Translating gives CASSYSQGAGNTIYF.

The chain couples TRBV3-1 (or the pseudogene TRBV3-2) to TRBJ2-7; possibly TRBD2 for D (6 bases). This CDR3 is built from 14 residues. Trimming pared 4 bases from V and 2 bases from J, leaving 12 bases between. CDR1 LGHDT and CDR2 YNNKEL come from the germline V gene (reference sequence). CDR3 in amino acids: CASSLAENTYEQYF. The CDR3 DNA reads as TGTGCCAGCAGCCTAGCGGAGAACACCTACGAGCAGTACTTC.

CDR3 coding DNA: TGTGCCAGCAGTTACGGACGCAAAGAGGGCTATGGCTACACCTTC. Amino acid sequence: CASSYGRKEGYGYTF. The chain has TRBV6-5 and TRBJ1-2; no definite D call. The CDR3 loop spans 15 amino acids. Trimming stripped 2 bases from V and 4 bases from J, with 14 bases between. CDR1 and CDR2 (germline): MNHEY, SVGAGI.

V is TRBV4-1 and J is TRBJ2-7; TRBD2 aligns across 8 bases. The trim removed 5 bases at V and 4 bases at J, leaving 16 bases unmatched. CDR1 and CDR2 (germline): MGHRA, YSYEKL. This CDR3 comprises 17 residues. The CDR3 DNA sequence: TGCGCCAGCAGCGGTCCGAACAGCGGGGGTGGGGTATACGAGCAGTACTTC. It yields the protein CASSGPNSGGGVYEQYF.

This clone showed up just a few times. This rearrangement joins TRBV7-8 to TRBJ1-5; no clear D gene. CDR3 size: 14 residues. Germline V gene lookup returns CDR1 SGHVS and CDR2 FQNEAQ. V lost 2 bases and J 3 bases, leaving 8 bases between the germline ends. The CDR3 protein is CASSLLSNNQPQHF. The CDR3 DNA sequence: TGTGCCAGCAGCTTACTCTCTAACAATCAGCCCCAGCATTTT.

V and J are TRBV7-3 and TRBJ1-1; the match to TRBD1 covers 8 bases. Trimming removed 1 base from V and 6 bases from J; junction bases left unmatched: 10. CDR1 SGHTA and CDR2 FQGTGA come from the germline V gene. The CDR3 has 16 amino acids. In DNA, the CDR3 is TGTGCCAGCAGCTTAAGGGCAGGGGGCATGAGGGCTGAAGCTTTCTTT. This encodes CASSLRAGGMRAEAFF.

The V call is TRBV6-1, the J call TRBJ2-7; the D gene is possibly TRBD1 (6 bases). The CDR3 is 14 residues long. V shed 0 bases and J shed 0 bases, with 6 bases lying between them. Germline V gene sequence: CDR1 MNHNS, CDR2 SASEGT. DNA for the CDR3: TGTGCCAGCAGTGAAGCGGACAGCTCCTACGAGCAGTACGTC. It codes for CASSEADSSYEQYV.

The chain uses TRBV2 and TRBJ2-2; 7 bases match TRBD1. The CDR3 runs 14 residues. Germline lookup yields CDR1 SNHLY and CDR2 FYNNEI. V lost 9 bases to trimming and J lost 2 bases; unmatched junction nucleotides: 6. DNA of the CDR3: TGTGCCAGAGGGACAGACAGCAACACCGGGGAGCTGTTTTTT. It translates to CARGTDSNTGELFF.

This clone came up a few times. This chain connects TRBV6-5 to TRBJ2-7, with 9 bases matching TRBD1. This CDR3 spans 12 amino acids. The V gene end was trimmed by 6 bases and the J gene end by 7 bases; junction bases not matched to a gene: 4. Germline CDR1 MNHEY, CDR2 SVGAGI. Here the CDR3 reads CASRRTGDEQYV. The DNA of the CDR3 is TGTGCCAGCAGACGGACAGGGGATGAGCAGTACGTC.

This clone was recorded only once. CDR3 in amino acids: CASKEVGALGGYTF. The CDR3 DNA reads as TGTGCCAGCAAAGAGGTGGGGGCCCTGGGTGGCTACACCTTC. This chain joins TRBV7-9 and TRBJ1-2; possible D gene TRBD1, 6 bases. The germline CDR1 and CDR2 sequences are SEHNR and FQNEAQ (reference sequence). The V and J ends lost 7 bases and 7 bases respectively, with 19 bases between them. This CDR3 region has 14 residues. The full variable domain, its missing parts supplied by reference TRBV7-9 and TRBJ1-2, is DTGVSQNPRHKITKRGQNVTFRCDPISEHNRLYWYRQTLGQGPEFLTYFQNEAQLEKSRLLSDRFSAERPKGSFSTLEIQRTEQGDSAMYLCASKEVGALGGYTFGSGTRLTVV.

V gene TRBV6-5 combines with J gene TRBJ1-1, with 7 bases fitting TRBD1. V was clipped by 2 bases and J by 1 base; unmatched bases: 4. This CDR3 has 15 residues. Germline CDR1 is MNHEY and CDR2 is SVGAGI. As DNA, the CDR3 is TGTGCCAGCAGTTACAACAGGGGCGGGAACACTGAAGCTTTCTTT. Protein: CASSYNRGGNTEAFF.

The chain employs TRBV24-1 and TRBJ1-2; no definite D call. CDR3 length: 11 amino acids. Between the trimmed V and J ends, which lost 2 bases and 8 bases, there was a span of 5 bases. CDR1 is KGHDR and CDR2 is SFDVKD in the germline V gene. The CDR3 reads CATSDSYGYTF. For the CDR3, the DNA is TGTGCCACCAGTGATTCCTACGGCTACACCTTC.

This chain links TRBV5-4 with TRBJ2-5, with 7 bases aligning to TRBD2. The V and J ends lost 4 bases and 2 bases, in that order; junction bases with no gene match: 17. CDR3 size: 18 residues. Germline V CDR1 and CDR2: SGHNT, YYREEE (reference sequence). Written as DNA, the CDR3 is TGTGCCAGCAGCCAACTTGGTATCGGGGGGTACCGTCAAGAGACCCAGTACTTC. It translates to CASSQLGIGGYRQETQYF.

The CDR3 nucleotides are TGTGCCAGCAGCCAAGCGGAGACTGAAGCTTTCTTT. Translation: CASSQAETEAFF. V gene TRBV3-1 (or the pseudogene TRBV3-2) combines with J gene TRBJ1-1; D not certain. Per germline, CDR1 LGHDT and CDR2 YNNKEL (reference sequence). V lost 1 base, J lost 5 bases, and 5 bases lay in between. The CDR3 is made up of 12 amino acids.

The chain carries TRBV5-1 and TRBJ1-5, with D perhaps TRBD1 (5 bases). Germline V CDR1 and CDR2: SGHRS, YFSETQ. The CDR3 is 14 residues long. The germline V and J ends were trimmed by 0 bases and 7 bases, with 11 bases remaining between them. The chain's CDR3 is CASSLVQGQQPQHF. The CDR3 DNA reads TGCGCCAGCAGCTTGGTGCAGGGTCAACAGCCCCAGCATTTT. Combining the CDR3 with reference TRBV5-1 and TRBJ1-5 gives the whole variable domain KAGVTQTPRYLIKTRGQQVTLSCSPISGHRSVSWYQQTPGQGLQFLFEYFSETQRNKGNFPGRFSGRQFSNSRSEMNVSTLELGDSALYLCASSLVQGQQPQHFGDGTRLSIL.